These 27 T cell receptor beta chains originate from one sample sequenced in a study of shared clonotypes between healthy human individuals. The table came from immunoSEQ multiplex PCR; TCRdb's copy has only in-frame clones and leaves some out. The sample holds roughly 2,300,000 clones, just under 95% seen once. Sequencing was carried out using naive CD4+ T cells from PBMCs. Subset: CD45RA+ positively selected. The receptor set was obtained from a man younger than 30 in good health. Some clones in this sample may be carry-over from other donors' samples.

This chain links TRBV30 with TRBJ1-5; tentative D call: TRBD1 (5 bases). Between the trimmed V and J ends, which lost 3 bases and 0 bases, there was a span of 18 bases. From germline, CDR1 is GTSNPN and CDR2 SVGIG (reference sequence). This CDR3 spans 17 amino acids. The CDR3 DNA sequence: TGTGCCTGGAGCCGGACCTGGGGCACCTATAGCAATCAGCCCCAGCATTTT. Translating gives CAWSRTWGTYSNQPQHF.

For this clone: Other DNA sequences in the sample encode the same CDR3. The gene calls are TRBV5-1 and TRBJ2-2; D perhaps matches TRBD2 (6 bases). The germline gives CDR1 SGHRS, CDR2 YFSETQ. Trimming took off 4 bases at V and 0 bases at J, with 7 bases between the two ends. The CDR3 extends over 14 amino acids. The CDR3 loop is CASSRGTNTGELFF. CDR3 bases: TGCGCCAGCAGCCGCGGGACGAACACCGGGGAGCTGTTTTTT. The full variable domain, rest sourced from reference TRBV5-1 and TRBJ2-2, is KAGVTQTPRYLIKTRGQQVTLSCSPISGHRSVSWYQQTPGQGLQFLFEYFSETQRNKGNFPGRFSGRQFSNSRSEMNVSTLELGDSALYLCASSRGTNTGELFFGEGSRLTVL.

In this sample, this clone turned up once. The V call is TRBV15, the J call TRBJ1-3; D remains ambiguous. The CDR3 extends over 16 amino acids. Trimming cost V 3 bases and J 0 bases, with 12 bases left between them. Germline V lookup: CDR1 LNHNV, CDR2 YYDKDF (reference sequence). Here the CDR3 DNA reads TGTGCCACCAGCAGCGGCCCGGGTCACTCTGGAAACACCATATATTTT. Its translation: CATSSGPGHSGNTIYF.

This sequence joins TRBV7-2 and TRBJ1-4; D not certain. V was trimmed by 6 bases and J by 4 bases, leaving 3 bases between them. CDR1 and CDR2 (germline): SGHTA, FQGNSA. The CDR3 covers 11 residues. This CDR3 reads CASRSNEKLFF. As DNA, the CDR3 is TGTGCCAGCAGGAGTAATGAAAAACTGTTTTTT.

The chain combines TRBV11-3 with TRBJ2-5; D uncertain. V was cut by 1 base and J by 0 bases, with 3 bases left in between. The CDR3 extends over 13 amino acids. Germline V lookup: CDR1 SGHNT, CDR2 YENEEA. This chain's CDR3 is CASSLVDQETQYF. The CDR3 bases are TGTGCCAGCAGCTTAGTCGACCAAGAGACCCAGTACTTC.

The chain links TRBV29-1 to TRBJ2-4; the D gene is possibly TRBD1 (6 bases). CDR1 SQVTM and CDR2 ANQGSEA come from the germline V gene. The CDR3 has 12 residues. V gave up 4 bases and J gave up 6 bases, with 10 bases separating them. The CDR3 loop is CSVGGQTNIQYF. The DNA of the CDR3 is TGCAGCGTTGGGGGACAAACAAACATTCAGTACTTC. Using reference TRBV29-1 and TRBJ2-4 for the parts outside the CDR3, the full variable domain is SAVISQKPSRDICQRGTSLTIQCQVDSQVTMMFWYRQQPGQSLTLIATANQGSEATYESGFVIDKFPISRPNLTFSTLTVSNMSPEDSSIYLCSVGGQTNIQYFGAGTRLSVL.

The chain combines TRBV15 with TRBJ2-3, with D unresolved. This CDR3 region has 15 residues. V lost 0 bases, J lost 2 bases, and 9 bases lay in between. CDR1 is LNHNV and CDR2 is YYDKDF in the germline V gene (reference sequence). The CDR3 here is CATSRDRPFTDTQYF. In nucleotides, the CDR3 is TGTGCCACCAGCAGAGATAGGCCCTTCACAGATACGCAGTATTTT. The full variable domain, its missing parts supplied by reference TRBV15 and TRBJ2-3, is DAMVIQNPRYQVTQFGKPVTLSCSQTLNHNVMYWYQQKSSQAPKLLFHYYDKDFNNEADTPDNFQSRRPNTSFCFLDIRSPGLGDTAMYLCATSRDRPFTDTQYFGPGTRLTVL.

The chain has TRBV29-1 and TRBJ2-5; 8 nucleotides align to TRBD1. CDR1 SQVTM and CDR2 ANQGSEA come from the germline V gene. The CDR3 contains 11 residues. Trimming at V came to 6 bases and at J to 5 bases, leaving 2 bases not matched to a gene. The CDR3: CSVQGAETQYF. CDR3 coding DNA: TGCAGCGTCCAGGGGGCGGAGACCCAGTACTTC.

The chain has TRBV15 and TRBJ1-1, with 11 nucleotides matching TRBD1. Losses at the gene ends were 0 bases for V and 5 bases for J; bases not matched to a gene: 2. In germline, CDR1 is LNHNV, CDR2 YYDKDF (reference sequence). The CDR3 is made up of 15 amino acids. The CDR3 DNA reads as TGTGCCACCAGCAGAGATGGGACAGGGGGTACTGAAGCTTTCTTT. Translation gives CATSRDGTGGTEAFF.

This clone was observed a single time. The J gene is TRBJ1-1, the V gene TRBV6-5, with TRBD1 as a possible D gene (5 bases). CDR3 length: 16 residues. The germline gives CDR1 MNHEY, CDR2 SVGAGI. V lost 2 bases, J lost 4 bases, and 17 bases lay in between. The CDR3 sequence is CASSYPTGGSPTEAFF. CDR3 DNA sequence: TGTGCCAGCAGTTACCCCACGGGGGGGAGTCCCACTGAAGCTTTCTTT.

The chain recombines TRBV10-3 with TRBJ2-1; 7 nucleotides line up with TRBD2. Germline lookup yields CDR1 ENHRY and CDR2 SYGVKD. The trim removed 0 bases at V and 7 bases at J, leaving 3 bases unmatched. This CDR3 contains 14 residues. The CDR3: CAISESGGVNEQFF. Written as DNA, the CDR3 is TGTGCCATCAGTGAGTCGGGGGGGGTTAATGAGCAGTTCTTC.

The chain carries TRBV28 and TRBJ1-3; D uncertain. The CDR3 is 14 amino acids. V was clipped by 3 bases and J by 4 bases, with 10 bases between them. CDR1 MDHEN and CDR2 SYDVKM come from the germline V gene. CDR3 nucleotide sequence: TGTGCCAGCAGTTTGGTGGGAGTAGGAAACACCATATATTTT. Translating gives CASSLVGVGNTIYF.

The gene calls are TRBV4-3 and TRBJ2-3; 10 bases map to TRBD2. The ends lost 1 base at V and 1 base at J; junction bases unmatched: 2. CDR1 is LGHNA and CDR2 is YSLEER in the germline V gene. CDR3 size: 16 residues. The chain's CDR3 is CASSQGTSGRTDTQYF. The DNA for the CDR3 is TGCGCCAGCAGCCAAGGGACTAGCGGACGCACAGATACGCAGTATTTT.

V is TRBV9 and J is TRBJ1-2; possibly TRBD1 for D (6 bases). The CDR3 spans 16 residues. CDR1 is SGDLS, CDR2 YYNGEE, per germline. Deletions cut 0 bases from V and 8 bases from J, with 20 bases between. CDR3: CASSVEVRDRGLGYTF. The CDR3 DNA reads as TGTGCCAGCAGCGTAGAAGTAAGGGATCGGGGGCTCGGCTACACCTTC.

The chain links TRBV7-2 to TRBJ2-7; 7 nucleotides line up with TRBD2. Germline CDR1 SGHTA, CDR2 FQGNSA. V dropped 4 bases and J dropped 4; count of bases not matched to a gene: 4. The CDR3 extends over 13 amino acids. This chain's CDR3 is CASSWDYLYEQYF. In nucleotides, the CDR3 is TGTGCCAGCAGCTGGGACTACCTTTACGAGCAGTACTTC. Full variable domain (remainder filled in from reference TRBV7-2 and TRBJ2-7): GAGVSQSPSNKVTEKGKDVELRCDPISGHTALYWYRQSLGQGLEFLIYFQGNSAPDKSGLPSDRFSAERTGGSVSTLTIQRTQQEDSAVYLCASSWDYLYEQYFGPGTRLTVT.

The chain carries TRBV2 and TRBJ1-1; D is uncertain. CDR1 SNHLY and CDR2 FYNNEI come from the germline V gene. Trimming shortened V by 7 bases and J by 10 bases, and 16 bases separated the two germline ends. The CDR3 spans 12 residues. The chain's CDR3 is CASNLMRTGAFF. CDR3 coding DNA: TGTGCCAGCAATTTAATGAGGACGGGAGCTTTCTTT.

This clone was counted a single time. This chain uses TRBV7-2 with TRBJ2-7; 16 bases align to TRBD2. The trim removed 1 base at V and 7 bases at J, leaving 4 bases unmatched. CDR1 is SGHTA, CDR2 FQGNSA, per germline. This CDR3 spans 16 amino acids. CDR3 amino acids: CASSLVGLAGGREQYF. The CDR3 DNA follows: TGTGCCAGCAGCTTAGTGGGACTAGCGGGAGGGAGGGAGCAGTACTTC.

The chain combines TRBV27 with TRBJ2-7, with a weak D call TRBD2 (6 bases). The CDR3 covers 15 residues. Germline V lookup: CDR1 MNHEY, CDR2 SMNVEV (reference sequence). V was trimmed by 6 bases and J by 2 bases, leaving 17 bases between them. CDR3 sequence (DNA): TGTGCCAGCAGCCGTACCGGGACTGAAGCCTACGAGCAGTACTTC. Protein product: CASSRTGTEAYEQYF.

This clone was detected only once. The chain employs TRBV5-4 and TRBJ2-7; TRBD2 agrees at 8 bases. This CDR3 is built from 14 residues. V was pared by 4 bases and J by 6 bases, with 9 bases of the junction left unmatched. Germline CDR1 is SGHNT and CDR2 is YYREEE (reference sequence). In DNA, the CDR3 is TGTGCCAGCAGCACAGGACTAGCTTTAAGCGAGCAGTACTTC. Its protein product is CASSTGLALSEQYF.

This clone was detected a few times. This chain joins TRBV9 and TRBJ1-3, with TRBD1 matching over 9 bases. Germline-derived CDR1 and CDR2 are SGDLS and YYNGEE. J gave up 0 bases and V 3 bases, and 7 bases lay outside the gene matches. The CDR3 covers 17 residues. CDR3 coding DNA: TGTGCCAGCAGCGCTAGGACAGGGGCAATCTCTGGAAACACCATATATTTT. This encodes CASSARTGAISGNTIYF.

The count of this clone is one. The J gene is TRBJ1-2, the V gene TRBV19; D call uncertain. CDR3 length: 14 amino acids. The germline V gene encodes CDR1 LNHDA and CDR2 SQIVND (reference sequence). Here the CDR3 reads CASTRAARDYGYTF. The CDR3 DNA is TGTGCATCCACTCGGGCCGCGCGGGACTATGGCTACACCTTC.

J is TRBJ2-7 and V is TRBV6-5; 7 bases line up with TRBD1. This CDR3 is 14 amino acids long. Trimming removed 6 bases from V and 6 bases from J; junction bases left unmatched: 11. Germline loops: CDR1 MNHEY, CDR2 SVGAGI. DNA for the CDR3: TGTGCCAGCAGCCTCCGGGACAGCGCGCCCGAGCAGTACTTC. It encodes CASSLRDSAPEQYF.

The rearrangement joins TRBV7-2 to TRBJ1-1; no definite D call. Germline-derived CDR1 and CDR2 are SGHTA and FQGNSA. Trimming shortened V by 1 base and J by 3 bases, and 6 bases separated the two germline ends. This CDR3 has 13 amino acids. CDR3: CASSLGTDTEAFF. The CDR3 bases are TGTGCCAGCAGCTTAGGTACAGACACTGAAGCTTTCTTT.

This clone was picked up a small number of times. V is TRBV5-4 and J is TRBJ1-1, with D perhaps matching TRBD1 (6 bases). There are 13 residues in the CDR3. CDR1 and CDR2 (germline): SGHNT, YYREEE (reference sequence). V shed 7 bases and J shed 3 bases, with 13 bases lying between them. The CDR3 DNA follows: TGTGCCAGCGGGGGCCGGAGGGACACTGAAGCTTTCTTT. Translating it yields CASGGRRDTEAFF.

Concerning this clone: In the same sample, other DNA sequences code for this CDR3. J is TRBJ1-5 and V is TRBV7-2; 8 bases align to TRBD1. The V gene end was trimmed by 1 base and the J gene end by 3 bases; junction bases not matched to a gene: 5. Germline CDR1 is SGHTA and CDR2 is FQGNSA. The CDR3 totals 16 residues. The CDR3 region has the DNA TGTGCCAGCAGCTTAGTAGGGACAGGCCTCAATCAGCCCCAGCATTTT. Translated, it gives CASSLVGTGLNQPQHF.

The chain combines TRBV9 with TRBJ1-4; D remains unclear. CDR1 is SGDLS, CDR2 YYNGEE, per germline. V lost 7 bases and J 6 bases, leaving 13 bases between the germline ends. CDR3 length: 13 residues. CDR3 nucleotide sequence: TGTGCCAGCGGTCGACAACTCGATGAAAAACTGTTTTTT. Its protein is CASGRQLDEKLFF. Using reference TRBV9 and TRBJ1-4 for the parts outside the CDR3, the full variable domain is DSGVTQTPKHLITATGQRVTLRCSPRSGDLSVYWYQQSLDQGLQFLIQYYNGEERAKGNILERFSAQQFPDLHSELNLSSLELGDSALYFCASGRQLDEKLFFGSGTQLSVL.

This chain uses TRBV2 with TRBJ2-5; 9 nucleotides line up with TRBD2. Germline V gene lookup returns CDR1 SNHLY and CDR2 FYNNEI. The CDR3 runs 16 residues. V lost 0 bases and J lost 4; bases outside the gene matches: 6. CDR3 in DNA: TGTGCCAGCAGTGAAGCGCTTGGGACTAGCCGAGAGACCCAGTACTTC. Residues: CASSEALGTSRETQYF.